The entry below describes one T cell receptor (beta chain). Its cognate antigen is unknown. The treatment denotes: some 20 received Ad26.COV2.S at low or high dose, single or two shots; a few received placebo; per-sample allocation not given. Day 63 after the first injection of vaccine or placebo was the sampling time. The data originate from a study of Ad26.COV2.S vaccination and SARS-CoV-2 variants. Study-wide results and limits: Assessments of TCR breadth and depth may have underestimated the total T cell responses.

TCRdb's table, derived via immunoSEQ multiplex PCR, lists solely in-frame clones and lacks some. This sample has roughly 500,000 clones, with about 83% found just once. The starting material was peripheral blood, obtained in a trial of Ad26.COV2.S vaccine versus placebo. The clonotype originates from a person aged 18-60 years who received the Ad26.COV2.S COVID-19 vaccine or a placebo.

The CDR3 DNA reads as TGTGCCAGCAGCTTACTGTCAGGCCCAGATACGCAGTATTTT. This translates into CASSLLSGPDTQYF. The V call is TRBV7-2, the J call TRBJ2-3; D gene unclear. Trimming took off 2 bases at V and 4 bases at J, with 10 bases between the two ends. The CDR3 has 14 residues. The germline V gene has CDR1 SGHTA and CDR2 FQGNSA.